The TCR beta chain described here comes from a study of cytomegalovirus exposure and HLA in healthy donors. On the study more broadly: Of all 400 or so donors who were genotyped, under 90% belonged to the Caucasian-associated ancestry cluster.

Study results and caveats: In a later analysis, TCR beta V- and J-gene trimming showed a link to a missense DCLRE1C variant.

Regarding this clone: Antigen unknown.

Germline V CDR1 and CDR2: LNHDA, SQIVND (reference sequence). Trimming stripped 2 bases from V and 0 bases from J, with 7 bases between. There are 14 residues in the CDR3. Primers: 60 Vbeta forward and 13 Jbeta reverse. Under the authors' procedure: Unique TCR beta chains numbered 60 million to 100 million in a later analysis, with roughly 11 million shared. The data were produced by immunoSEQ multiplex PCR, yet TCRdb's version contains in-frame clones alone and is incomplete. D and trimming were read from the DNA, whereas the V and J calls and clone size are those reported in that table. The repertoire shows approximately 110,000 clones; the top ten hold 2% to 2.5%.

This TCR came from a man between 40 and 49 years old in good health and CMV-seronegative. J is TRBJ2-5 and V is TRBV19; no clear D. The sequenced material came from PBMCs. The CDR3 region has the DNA TGTGCCAGTAGTATAAAGCTGTACCAAGAGACCCAGTACTTC. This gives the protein CASSIKLYQETQYF.